Given below is one T cell receptor (beta chain) in context. The data were taken from a study of blood T cell repertoires in COVID-19. Study-wide context: Italy, Spain and the United States were the sources of the convalescent and acute COVID-19 samples. Sources were T cells, B-cell-depleted T cells, or PBMCs; the material itself was cDNA or gDNA.

Germline CDR1 SGHNT, CDR2 YYREEE (reference sequence). CDR3 length equals 16 residues. The V and J ends lost 1 base and 0 bases respectively, with 11 bases between them. Original processing notes: Amplification with reference gene primers provided the estimates of nucleated cell counts. Some clones are missing from TCRdb's copy, which holds only in-frame ones; the method was immunoSEQ multiplex PCR. The V and J calls and clone size were taken over from that table, and D and trimming were inferred from the DNA. The sample yields approximately 200,000 clones, roughly 86% seen once. Sample: peripheral blood. This TCR derives from a woman in her twenties or thirties with active or convalescent COVID-19. The chain links TRBV5-4 to TRBJ1-3; D gene ambiguous. The CDR3 nucleotides are TGTGCCAGCAGCTTGCCCTCATCGGGCTCTGGAAACACCATATATTTT. This encodes CASSLPSSGSGNTIYF.